The sequence of this T cell receptor beta chain was determined in a study of shared clonotypes between healthy human individuals. About this clone itself: Antigen: not known.

Repertoires were generated with immunoSEQ multiplex PCR, while TCRdb's copy carries only in-frame clones and drops some. The sample includes under 600,000 clones, about three quarters seen only once; the top ten take roughly an eighth. Each sample came from a Caucasian adult donor living in Nashville, Tennessee. Findings of the study overall: Sampling covered nothing but blood. Tissue TCR repertoires likely differ from those found in blood.

The sample comprised PBMCs. This clonotype originated in a woman aged 40 to 50 in good health. Some clones in this sample may be carry-over from other donors' samples.

Written as DNA, the CDR3 is TGTGCCAGCAGCGTAGCACTCACAGATACGCAGTATTTT. Encoded protein: CASSVALTDTQYF. The chain employs TRBV9 and TRBJ2-3; D remains ambiguous. The CDR3 runs 13 residues. V lost 0 bases and J lost 2, with 4 bases in between. CDR1 and CDR2 from the germline V gene are SGDLS and YYNGEE.